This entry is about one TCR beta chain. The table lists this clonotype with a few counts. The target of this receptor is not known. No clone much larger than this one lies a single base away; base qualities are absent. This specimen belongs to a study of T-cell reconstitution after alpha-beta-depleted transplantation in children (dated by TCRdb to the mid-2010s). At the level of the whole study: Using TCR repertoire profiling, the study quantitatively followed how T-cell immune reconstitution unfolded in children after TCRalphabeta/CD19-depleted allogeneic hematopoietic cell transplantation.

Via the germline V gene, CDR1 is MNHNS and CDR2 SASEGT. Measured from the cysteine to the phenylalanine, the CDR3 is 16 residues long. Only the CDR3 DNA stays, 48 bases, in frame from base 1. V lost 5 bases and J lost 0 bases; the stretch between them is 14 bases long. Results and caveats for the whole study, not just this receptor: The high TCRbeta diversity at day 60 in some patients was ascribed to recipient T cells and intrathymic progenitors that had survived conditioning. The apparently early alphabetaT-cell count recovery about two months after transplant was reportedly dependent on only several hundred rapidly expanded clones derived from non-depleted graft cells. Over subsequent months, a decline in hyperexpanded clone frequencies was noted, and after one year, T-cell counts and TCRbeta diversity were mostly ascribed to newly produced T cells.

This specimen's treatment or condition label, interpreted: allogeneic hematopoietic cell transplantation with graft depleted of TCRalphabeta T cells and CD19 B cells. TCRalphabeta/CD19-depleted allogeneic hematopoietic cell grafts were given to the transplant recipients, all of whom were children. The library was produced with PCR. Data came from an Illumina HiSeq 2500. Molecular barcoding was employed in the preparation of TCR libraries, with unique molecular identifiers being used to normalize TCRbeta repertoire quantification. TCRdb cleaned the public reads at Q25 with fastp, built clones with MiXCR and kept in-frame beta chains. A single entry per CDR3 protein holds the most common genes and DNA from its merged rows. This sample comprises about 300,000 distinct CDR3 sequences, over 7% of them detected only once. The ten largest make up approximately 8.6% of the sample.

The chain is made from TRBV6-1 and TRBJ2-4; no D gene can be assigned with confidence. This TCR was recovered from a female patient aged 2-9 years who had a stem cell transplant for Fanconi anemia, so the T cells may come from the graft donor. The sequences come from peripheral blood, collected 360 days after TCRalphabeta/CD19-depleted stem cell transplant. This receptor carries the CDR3 CASSQNRDGAKNIQYF. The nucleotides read TGTGCCAGCAGTCAGAACAGAGACGGAGCCAAAAACATTCAGTACTTC.